This T cell receptor beta chain was documented in a study of blood T cell repertoires in COVID-19. CDR1 and CDR2 (germline): GTSNPN, SVGIG (reference sequence). The V segment lost 5 bases and the J segment 7 bases; nucleotides outside the gene matches: 6. This CDR3 is built from 13 residues. Method: immunoSEQ multiplex PCR; TCRdb's copy keeps in-frame clones and lacks some. The data show fewer than 100,000 clones, roughly nine tenths seen once. Sequenced sample: peripheral blood. This clonotype was sampled from a man aged 70 or older with acute or convalescent COVID-19. V gene TRBV30 combines with J gene TRBJ2-7; 12 bases are shared with TRBD2. Written as DNA, the CDR3 is TGTGCCTGGTCTAGCGGGGGGGCAGGTGAGCAGTACTTC. Amino acid sequence: CAWSSGGAGEQYF.